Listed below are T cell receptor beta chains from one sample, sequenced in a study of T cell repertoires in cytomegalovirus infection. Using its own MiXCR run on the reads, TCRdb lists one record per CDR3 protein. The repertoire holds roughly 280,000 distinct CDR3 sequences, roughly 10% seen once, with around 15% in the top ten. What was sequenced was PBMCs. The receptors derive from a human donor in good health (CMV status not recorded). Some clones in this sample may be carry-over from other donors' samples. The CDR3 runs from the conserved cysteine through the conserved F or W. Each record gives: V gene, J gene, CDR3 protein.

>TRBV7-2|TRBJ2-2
CASSLAPGLGGELFF
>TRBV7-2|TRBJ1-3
CASSHGTEGNTIYF
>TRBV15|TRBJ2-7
CATSGRNQGGSEQYF
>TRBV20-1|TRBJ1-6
CSATPPGLSNSPLHF
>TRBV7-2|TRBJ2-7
CASSPTGAKSYEQYF
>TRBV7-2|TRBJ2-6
CASSHQSSGANVLTF
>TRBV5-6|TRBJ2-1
CASSLWSGLDYNEQFF
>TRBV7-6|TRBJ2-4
CASSSLREAKNIQYF
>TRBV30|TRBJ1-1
CAWKTFQGDTEAFF
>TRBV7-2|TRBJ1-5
CASSLRGTQPQHF
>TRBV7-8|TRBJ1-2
CASSSRDRVYGYTF
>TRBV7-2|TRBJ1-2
CASSLAGTDGYTF
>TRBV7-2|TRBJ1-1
CASSRVSTEAFF
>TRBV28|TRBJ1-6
CASSLKGTLHF
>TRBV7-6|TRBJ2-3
CASSPTGEMPTDTQYF
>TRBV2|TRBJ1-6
CASSDERGNSPLHF
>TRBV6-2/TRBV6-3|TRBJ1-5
CATHSDGYNQPQHF
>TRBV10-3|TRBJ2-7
CAILDRGHYEQYF
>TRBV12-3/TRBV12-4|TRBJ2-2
CASSGTSGVGGELFF
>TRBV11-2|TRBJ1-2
CASSRISGPGPLFGYTF
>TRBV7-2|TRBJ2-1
CASTRGTSGNDEQFF
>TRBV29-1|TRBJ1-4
CSVSGTGGRTNEKLFF
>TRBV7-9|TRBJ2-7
CASSKLAGGPVQYF
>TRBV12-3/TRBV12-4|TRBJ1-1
CASSLALTGAGGRAFF
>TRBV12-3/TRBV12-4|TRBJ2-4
CASSLLQGQGNIQYF
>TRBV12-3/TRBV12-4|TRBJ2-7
CASRKTDNHGEQYF
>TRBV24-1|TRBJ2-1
CATSDLLVRFF
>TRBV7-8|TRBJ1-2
CASSLETESYGYTF
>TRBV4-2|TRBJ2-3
CASSQALAEYTDTQYF
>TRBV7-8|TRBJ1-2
CASSLAGTGGCTF
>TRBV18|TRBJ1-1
CASSEVGGDTEAFF
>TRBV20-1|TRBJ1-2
CSADLIRVSYGYTF
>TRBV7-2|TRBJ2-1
CASSQWTEQFF
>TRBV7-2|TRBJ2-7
CASSSTTGGEQYF
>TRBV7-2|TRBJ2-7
CASSAGTSGKSYEQYF
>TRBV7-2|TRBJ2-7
CASSLTDRATPYEQYF
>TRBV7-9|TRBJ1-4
CASPRAEGLNEKLFF
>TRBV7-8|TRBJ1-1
CASSLGTGGSEAFF
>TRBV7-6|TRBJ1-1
CASYPRMAHEAFF
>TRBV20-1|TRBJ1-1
CSASKGAVGAFF
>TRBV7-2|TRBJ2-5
CASSLETGQGTQYF
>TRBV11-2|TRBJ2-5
CASSLEQPQETQYF
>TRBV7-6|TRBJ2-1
CASSLGYPASGGSSYNEQFF
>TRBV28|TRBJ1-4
CATQRGTELFF
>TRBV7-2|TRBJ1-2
CASSFRQGHGYTF
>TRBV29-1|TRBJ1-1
CSGSTGARMTEAFF
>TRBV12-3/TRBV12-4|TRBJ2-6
CASSLSGQGSGANVLTF
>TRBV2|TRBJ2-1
CASSGGGDEQFF
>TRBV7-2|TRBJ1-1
CASSFVPGITEAFF
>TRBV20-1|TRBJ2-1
CSADPEVREQFF
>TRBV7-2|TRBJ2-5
CASRVSVLETQYF
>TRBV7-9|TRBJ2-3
CASFRGWGDTQYF
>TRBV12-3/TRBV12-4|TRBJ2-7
CASSRTGPSSYEQYF
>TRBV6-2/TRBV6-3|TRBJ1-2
CASWSGGSYGYTF
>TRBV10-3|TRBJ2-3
CAISRDPAFTQYF